This entry lists 25 T cell receptor beta chains sequenced from one sample in a study of blood T cells in healthy people across ages. A J-beta primer mix and a sample-barcoded 5' primer were used in a second PCR of roughly 6 to 11 cycles. Via MiXCR, TCRdb re-called the 5' RACE reads, giving one row per CDR3 protein. The sample consists of 650,000 to 1,000,000 distinct CDR3 sequences, about half of them appearing once. The sample taken for sequencing was blood. The receptor set was obtained from an older man in good health.

This clonotype was found a few times. CDR3 bases: TGTGCCAGCAGCCAAGTGGCTGGGGCCGGCGGCGAGCAGTACTTC. Protein: CASSQVAGAGGEQYF. The chain employs TRBV3-1 and TRBJ2-7, with D possibly being TRBD1 (5 bases). CDR3 size: 15 residues. Trimming left V 1 base short and J 6 bases short, with 16 bases between. Germline assignment: CDR1 LGHDT and CDR2 YNNKEL (reference sequence).

V is TRBV12-3 or TRBV12-4 and J is TRBJ1-2; tentative D call: TRBD1 (6 bases). The CDR3 has 13 amino acids. V was shortened by 6 bases and J by 4 bases, with 12 bases between the two germline ends. The CDR3 protein is CASSRTEGYGYTF. DNA for the CDR3: TGTGCCAGCAGCCGGACAGAGGGCTATGGCTACACCTTC.

In this sample, this clonotype turned up many times. The chain joins TRBV6-1 to TRBJ2-7, with 7 positions matching TRBD1. There are 13 residues in the CDR3. V lost 6 bases to trimming and J lost 1 base; unmatched junction nucleotides: 3. The germline CDR1 and CDR2 sequences are MNHNS and SASEGT. Here the CDR3 reads CASRKTGSYEQYF. CDR3 nucleotide sequence: TGTGCCAGCAGGAAGACAGGGTCCTACGAGCAGTACTTC.

The chain joins TRBV4-2 to TRBJ2-3; D gene ambiguous. Germline V gene data show CDR1 as LGHNA and CDR2 as YNFKEQ. This CDR3 comprises 16 residues. Trimming took off 0 bases at V and 4 bases at J, with 14 bases between the two ends. The CDR3 nucleotides are TGTGCCAGCAGCCAAGAGCCAGCCCGGCAACCAGATACGCAGTATTTT. Its translation is CASSQEPARQPDTQYF.

This clonotype was picked up many times. V gene TRBV6-6 combines with J gene TRBJ2-1; 11 nucleotides line up with TRBD2. The ends lost 7 bases at V and 6 bases at J; junction bases unmatched: 14. Per the germline V gene, CDR1 is MNHNY and CDR2 is SVGAGI (reference sequence). CDR3 length: 17 residues. The CDR3 DNA reads as TGTGCCAGCACCCCCCCAAGTCTAGCGGGAGGAGGCAATGAGCAGTTCTTC. This translates into CASTPPSLAGGGNEQFF.

This clonotype was seen ten or more times. The chain carries TRBV10-3 and TRBJ2-7; D possibly corresponds to TRBD2 (7 bases). Germline CDR1 ENHRY, CDR2 SYGVKD. V was pared by 0 bases and J by 6 bases, with 15 bases between. There are 15 residues in the CDR3. The DNA of the CDR3 is TGTGCCATCAGTGAGTCCGGCGGGGGCTCGGTCGAGCAGTACTTC. Protein: CAISESGGGSVEQYF.

This sequence joins TRBV7-3 and TRBJ2-3; 7 bases are a match to TRBD2. Germline V gene data show CDR1 as SGHTA and CDR2 as FQGTGA. This CDR3 region has 15 residues. Unmatched junction bases numbered 12, after V lost 4 bases and J lost 8 bases. The CDR3 protein is CASSSAAGTTTTQYF. CDR3 DNA: TGTGCCAGCAGCTCGGCCGCCGGGACTACAACTACGCAGTATTTT.

Remarks on this clonotype: A read error may explain this, as a much larger clone is one base away. J is TRBJ2-5 and V is TRBV24-1; 8 bases are shared with TRBD2. The junction had 17 bases not matched to a gene; V was cut back by 4 bases and J by 11 bases. CDR3 length equals 16 residues. In germline, CDR1 is KGHDR, CDR2 SFDVKD. Here the CDR3 DNA reads TGTGCCACCAGTGACCTAACGAGCGGGGGAACCTACGTGCAGTACTTC. This translates into CATSDLTSGGTYVQYF.

The chain carries TRBV25-1 and TRBJ2-1, with TRBD2 identical over 14 bases. The CDR3 extends over 16 amino acids. Per germline, CDR1 MGHDK and CDR2 SYGVNS. V was clipped by 1 base and J by 13 bases; unmatched bases: 9. As DNA, the CDR3 is TGTGCCAGCAGTGAATGGGGGACTAGCGGGAGTTTGGAACAGTTCTTC. As protein: CASSEWGTSGSLEQFF.

The chain employs TRBV29-1 and TRBJ2-7; a possible D gene is TRBD1 (6 bases). The V and J ends lost 4 bases and 0 bases respectively, with 10 bases between them. Per germline, CDR1 SQVTM and CDR2 ANQGSEA. This CDR3 is built from 13 residues. The CDR3 sequence: CSVGKGGSYEQYF. The CDR3 DNA reads as TGCAGCGTTGGTAAAGGGGGCTCCTACGAGCAGTACTTC.

V and J are TRBV24-1 and TRBJ2-7, with 7 bases matching TRBD2. With 4 bases clipped from V and 0 bases from J, the junction kept 5 bases outside the gene matches. This CDR3 has 15 residues. CDR1 and CDR2 from the germline V gene are KGHDR and SFDVKD. The CDR3 spells CATSERGGSSYEQYF. CDR3 nucleotides: TGTGCCACCAGTGAAAGGGGAGGGAGCTCCTACGAGCAGTACTTC.

The rearrangement uses TRBV5-5 and TRBJ2-7; 8 nucleotides agree with TRBD2. The germline V gene has CDR1 SGHKS and CDR2 YYEKEE (reference sequence). V shed 4 bases and J 2 bases; nucleotides not matched to a gene: 5. The length of the CDR3 is 14 residues. CDR3 protein: CASSLRGGTYEQYF. As DNA, the CDR3 is TGTGCCAGCAGCCTCCGGGGGGGGACCTACGAGCAGTACTTC.

The genes are TRBV7-2 and TRBJ1-5; D ambiguous. Trimming stripped 5 bases from V and 1 base from J, with 15 bases between. This CDR3 comprises 16 residues. CDR1 SGHTA and CDR2 FQGNSA come from the germline V gene. The CDR3 coding sequence is TGTGCCAGCAGCCTAGTCGGCAGTGGGAGCAATCAGCCCCAGCATTTT. This gives the protein CASSLVGSGSNQPQHF.

The chain employs TRBV4-3 and TRBJ2-7; D possibly uses TRBD1 or TRBD2 (5 bases each). V shed 3 bases and J shed 7 bases, with 22 bases lying between them. CDR3 length: 16 residues. The germline CDR1 and CDR2 sequences are LGHNA and YSLEER. CDR3 residues: CASSQSVSWGKGEQYF. CDR3 sequence (DNA): TGCGCCAGCAGCCAGTCCGTCAGTTGGGGGAAGGGTGAGCAGTACTTC.

CDR3 nucleotides: TGTGCCAGCAGCCAAGATCCCCCCAACAGGTACAATGAGCAGTTCTTC. This sequence encodes CASSQDPPNRYNEQFF. The chain recombines TRBV14 with TRBJ2-1, with D possibly TRBD1 on 5 matching bases. V was shortened by 0 bases and J by 4 bases, with 13 bases between the two germline ends. This CDR3 region has 16 residues. From germline, CDR1 is SGHDN and CDR2 FVKESK.

The chain joins TRBV12-3 or TRBV12-4 to TRBJ2-3; 13 bases are a match to TRBD2. With V trimmed by 5 bases and J by 4 bases, 6 bases remained unmatched. The length of the CDR3 is 16 residues. Here the CDR3 DNA reads TGTGCCAGCAGTCGGACTAGCGGGAGTAGTGCAGATACGCAGTATTTT. As protein: CASSRTSGSSADTQYF.

This chain uses TRBV5-8 with TRBJ2-1; D tentatively fits TRBD1 or TRBD2 (6 bases each). V was cut by 3 bases and J by 5 bases, with 18 bases left in between. Germline CDR1 reads SGHTS; CDR2 reads YDEGEE. CDR3 length: 16 residues. CDR3 loop: CASSYVGGRSDNEQFF. The CDR3 bases are TGTGCCAGCAGCTACGTCGGGGGCAGATCCGACAATGAGCAGTTCTTC.

In this sample, this clonotype turned up many times. The chain carries TRBV30 and TRBJ2-1; 10 nucleotides align to TRBD2. The junction had 8 bases not matched to a gene; V was cut back by 1 base and J by 5 bases. Germline V gives CDR1 GTSNPN, CDR2 SVGIG (reference sequence). The CDR3 covers 16 residues. The chain's CDR3 is CAWSGGPSGSNNEQFF. Here the CDR3 DNA reads TGTGCCTGGAGTGGGGGACCTAGCGGGAGCAACAATGAGCAGTTCTTC. The entire variable domain, with the rest obtained from reference TRBV30 and TRBJ2-1, is as follows: SQTIHQWPATLVQPVGSPLSLECTVEGTSNPNLYWYRQAAGRGLQLLFYSVGIGQISSEVPQNLSASRPQDRQFILSSKKLLLSDSGFYLCAWSGGPSGSNNEQFFGPGTRLTVL.

The V and J genes are TRBV7-2 and TRBJ1-2, with a weak D call TRBD1 (6 bases). Trimming pared 5 bases from V and 3 bases from J, leaving 13 bases between. The length of the CDR3 is 14 residues. Germline V CDR1 and CDR2: SGHTA, FQGNSA. Here the CDR3 reads CASSLRRTDYGYTF. Written as DNA, the CDR3 is TGTGCCAGCAGCCTTAGAAGGACAGACTATGGCTACACCTTC.

This clonotype was seen a single time. This sequence may be a read error, since a much larger clone differs from it by one base. The chain is built from TRBV5-1 and TRBJ2-1; 7 nucleotides align to TRBD1. CDR1 is SGHRS and CDR2 is YFSETQ in the germline V gene. The CDR3 is made up of 14 amino acids. V was pared by 5 bases and J by 8 bases, with 10 bases of the junction left unmatched. The CDR3 DNA is TGCGCCAGCAGGGTGGACAGGTCATACGATGAGCAGTTCTTC. It yields the protein CASRVDRSYDEQFF.

A single count supports this clonotype. The junction departs from germline at one end; a sequencing error may be responsible. The chain joins TRBV13 to TRBJ2-1; D call uncertain. CDR1 and CDR2 from the germline V gene are PRHDT and FYEKMQ (reference sequence). The CDR3 is 14 residues long. The DNA of the CDR3 is TGTGCCAGCAGACCGGAGTTAGGGTACAATGAGCAGGTCTTC. This translates into CASRPELGYNEQVF.

This clonotype was seen once. The chain uses TRBV2 and TRBJ2-5; D perhaps matches TRBD2 (6 bases). Per germline, CDR1 SNHLY and CDR2 FYNNEI. V lost 3 bases, J lost 11 bases, and 10 bases lay in between. CDR3 length: 11 amino acids. The CDR3 protein is CASSEGGSQYF. CDR3 coding DNA: TGTGCCAGCAGTGAGGGGGGATCGCAGTACTTC.

This chain uses TRBV5-1 with TRBJ2-3; tentative D call: TRBD2 (6 bases). Trimming removed 6 bases from V and 4 bases from J, with 15 bases in between. This CDR3 has 14 amino acids. Germline V gene lookup returns CDR1 SGHRS and CDR2 YFSETQ. The CDR3: CASTKNGEADTQYF. The DNA for the CDR3 is TGCGCCAGCACCAAAAACGGGGAGGCAGATACGCAGTATTTT.

The genes are TRBV28 and TRBJ2-2, with TRBD1 matching over 7 bases. This CDR3 region has 16 residues. After removal of 5 bases from V and 0 bases from J, the junction contained 6 bases not matched to a gene. Germline loops: CDR1 MDHEN, CDR2 SYDVKM. Written as DNA, the CDR3 is TGTGCCAGCAGTGGGACAGCCAGAGCGAACACCGGGGAGCTGTTTTTT. It encodes CASSGTARANTGELFF.

The chain uses TRBV4-3 and TRBJ2-1, with D possibly being TRBD2 (6 bases). The CDR3 has 17 amino acids. Germline loops: CDR1 LGHNA, CDR2 YSLEER. Deletions cut 0 bases from V and 4 bases from J, with 16 bases between. The CDR3 is CASSQDGGSGFYNEQFF. CDR3 sequence (DNA): TGCGCCAGCAGCCAAGACGGAGGTAGCGGTTTTTACAATGAGCAGTTCTTC.